Presented here are 30 T cell receptor beta chains from one specimen sequenced in a study of PD-1 blockade in classical Hodgkin lymphoma (dated by TCRdb to 2019 to 2021). Receptor amplification or capture employed the immunoSEQ multiplex PCR assay. The immuneACCESS repertoire file appears here via TCRdb, limited to in-frame rearrangements. These files lack a portion of the clones; in checked studies, under half of the deficit traces to unresolved V genes, and the cause of the others is not known. This sample holds 90,000 to 130,000 clones; roughly nine tenths were observed only once. About 20% of the sample rests with the top ten. The sample's time point label, decoded: cycle 2 day 1 (C2D1) of nivolumab. Every trial patient had relapsed after autologous stem cell transplantation, and cohorts A, B and C differed in prior brentuximab vedotin exposure. The sequencing here drew on peripheral blood mononuclear cells (PBMCs), taken before the second cycle of nivolumab. The source is a human donor with classical Hodgkin lymphoma.

This clone was seen just once. This chain uses TRBV7-2 with TRBJ1-5; no clear D gene. V lost 2 bases and J lost 6, with 8 bases in between. The CDR3 consists of 13 residues. Germline assignment: CDR1 SGHTA and CDR2 FQGNSA. The CDR3 protein is CASSLSVTQPQHF. CDR3 DNA sequence: TGTGCCAGCAGCTTATCGGTAACTCAGCCCCAGCATTTT.

The rearrangement uses TRBV6-6 and TRBJ2-5; 8 positions agree with TRBD2. Looked up from germline, CDR1 is MNHNY and CDR2 is SVGAGI (reference sequence). This CDR3 has 15 amino acids. V dropped 3 bases and J dropped 1; count of bases not matched to a gene: 4. The CDR3 DNA is TGTGCCAGCAGTTATCACACTAGCGGCCAAGAGACCCAGTACTTC. It specifies CASSYHTSGQETQYF.

The chain links TRBV7-9 to TRBJ2-7; 14 bases match TRBD2. CDR3 size: 16 residues. Germline CDR1 is SEHNR and CDR2 is FQNEAQ (reference sequence). V was pared by 5 bases and J by 7 bases, with 10 bases of the junction left unmatched. CDR3 nucleotides: TGTGCCAGCAGCGATGCGGGACTAGCGGGAGCTTGGGAGCAGTACTTC. Encoded protein: CASSDAGLAGAWEQYF.

This clone was detected only a few times. The sample contains more than one DNA sequence encoding this CDR3. The chain has TRBV18 and TRBJ2-3; D gene uncertain. The germline V and J ends were trimmed by 0 bases and 0 bases, with 1 base remaining between them. CDR1 and CDR2 (germline): KGHSH, LQKENI. This CDR3 comprises 13 residues. The CDR3 reads CASSPPSTDTQYF. The CDR3 bases are TGTGCCAGCTCACCACCTAGCACAGATACGCAGTATTTT.

This clone was recorded a few times. The chain recombines TRBV30 with TRBJ1-5; D call uncertain. The CDR3 consists of 11 residues. CDR1 and CDR2 from the germline V gene are GTSNPN and SVGIG (reference sequence). Between the trimmed V and J ends, which lost 0 bases and 11 bases, there was a span of 8 bases. CDR3 sequence reads: CAWSVGSTQHF. In DNA form, the CDR3 reads TGTGCCTGGAGTGTAGGGAGTACCCAGCATTTT.

CDR3 sequence reads: CASSIGRRGSYEQYF. Here the CDR3 DNA reads TGTGCCAGTAGTATAGGGCGGCGGGGCTCCTACGAGCAGTACTTC. The chain couples TRBV19 to TRBJ2-7; D possibly corresponds to TRBD2 (6 bases). V lost 1 base to trimming and J lost 0 bases, with 10 bases between them. Looked up from germline, CDR1 is LNHDA and CDR2 is SQIVND (reference sequence). The CDR3 spans 15 residues. Using reference TRBV19 and TRBJ2-7 for the parts outside the CDR3, the full variable domain is DGGITQSPKYLFRKEGQNVTLSCEQNLNHDAMYWYRQDPGQGLRLIYYSQIVNDFQKGDIAEGYSVSREKKESFPLTVTSAQKNPTAFYLCASSIGRRGSYEQYFGPGTRLTVT.

This chain uses TRBV28 with TRBJ2-5; TRBD1 agrees at 10 bases. The CDR3 totals 14 residues. Germline CDR1 MDHEN, CDR2 SYDVKM. The V and J ends lost 6 bases and 4 bases, in that order; junction bases with no gene match: 5. The CDR3 nucleotides are TGTGCCAGCAGGCGGACAGGGGGGGGAGAGACCCAGTACTTC. This translates into CASRRTGGGETQYF. The variable domain in full, completed from reference TRBV28 and TRBJ2-5, reads DVKVTQSSRYLVKRTGEKVFLECVQDMDHENMFWYRQDPGLGLRLIYFSYDVKMKEKGDIPEGYSVSREKKERFSLILESASTNQTSMYLCASRRTGGGETQYFGPGTRLLVL.

The CDR3 DNA sequence: TGCGCCAGCAGCCAATCGCAGCGGACTACCAATGAGCAGTTCTTC. Its protein is CASSQSQRTTNEQFF. The chain recombines TRBV4-3 with TRBJ2-1; possibly TRBD2 for D (6 bases). CDR3 length: 15 residues. V lost 2 bases to trimming and J lost 6 bases, with 14 bases between them. Per germline, CDR1 LGHNA and CDR2 YSLEER.

This chain links TRBV27 with TRBJ1-5; no firm D call. The ends were cut back, 4 bases at V and 0 bases at J, with 4 bases in the middle. This CDR3 has 13 amino acids. The V gene's germline CDR1 is MNHEY and CDR2 SMNVEV (reference sequence). The CDR3 DNA reads as TGTGCCAGCAGTTCCAGTAGCAATCAGCCCCAGCATTTT. It is translated as CASSSSSNQPQHF.

The rearrangement joins TRBV27 to TRBJ2-7; 7 bases line up with TRBD2. CDR3 length: 14 amino acids. Germline CDR1 and CDR2: MNHEY and SMNVEV (reference sequence). The ends lost 8 bases at V and 2 bases at J; junction bases unmatched: 9. CDR3 nucleotides: TGTGCCAGCGCCCACGGGGACTACCCCTACGAGCAGTACTTC. Translation: CASAHGDYPYEQYF.

The CDR3 DNA is TGTGCCAGCAGTCCTACGTGGACAGGGGCCTACGAGCAGTACTTC. Its protein is CASSPTWTGAYEQYF. The genes are TRBV28 and TRBJ2-7; TRBD1 aligns across 9 bases. This CDR3 comprises 15 residues. Germline V gene sequence: CDR1 MDHEN, CDR2 SYDVKM. V shed 5 bases and J 2 bases; nucleotides not matched to a gene: 7.

The chain has TRBV11-3 and TRBJ2-1; TRBD2 matches at 10 bases. The V and J ends lost 0 bases and 10 bases, in that order; junction bases with no gene match: 0. Germline CDR1 reads SGHNT; CDR2 reads YENEEA. CDR3 length equals 13 residues. CDR3 in amino acids: CASSLELAGEQFF. CDR3 bases: TGTGCCAGCAGCTTAGAACTAGCGGGAGAGCAGTTCTTC.

The chain recombines TRBV21-1 with TRBJ1-1. TRBV21-1 is termed a pseudogene. The CDR3 is made up of 13 amino acids. The CDR3 here is CASSKPLNTEAFF. The DNA of the CDR3 is TGTGCCAGCAGCAAGCCTCTGAACACTGAAGCTTTCTTT.

There are a few counts of this clone. This sequence joins TRBV7-9 and TRBJ1-3, with D perhaps TRBD1 (6 bases). The V end was cut by 7 bases, the J end by 1 base, with 17 bases between. The germline V gene encodes CDR1 SEHNR and CDR2 FQNEAQ (reference sequence). The CDR3 loop spans 16 amino acids. The CDR3 DNA follows: TGTGCCAGCACCGGTTTACAGGGATCGTCTGGAAACACCATATATTTT. It translates to CASTGLQGSSGNTIYF.

The chain has TRBV7-2 and TRBJ2-3; D not certain. CDR1 and CDR2 from the germline V gene are SGHTA and FQGNSA. This CDR3 is built from 12 residues. Trimming pared 6 bases from V and 4 bases from J, leaving 8 bases between. The CDR3 DNA follows: TGTGCCAGCAGACAGACGGCAGATACGCAGTATTTT. Its translation: CASRQTADTQYF.

The rearrangement joins TRBV5-1 to TRBJ1-2; tentatively, D is TRBD1 (6 bases). CDR3 length: 13 residues. V dropped 0 bases and J dropped 8 bases, with 11 bases sitting between them. CDR1 is SGHRS, CDR2 YFSETQ, per germline. The CDR3 coding sequence is TGCGCCAGCAGCTTGGTGGGGGCAGGAGGCTACACCTTC. Amino acid sequence: CASSLVGAGGYTF.

The rearrangement joins TRBV28 to TRBJ2-1, with D perhaps matching TRBD2 (7 bases). V shed 7 bases and J shed 6 bases, with 16 bases lying between them. The CDR3 is 14 amino acids. Germline CDR1 is MDHEN and CDR2 is SYDVKM. CDR3 in amino acids: CASTRGAQANEQFF. In DNA form, the CDR3 reads TGTGCCAGCACCCGGGGGGCGCAGGCCAATGAGCAGTTCTTC.

With respect to this clone: Additional DNA sequences in this sample encode the identical CDR3. This chain uses TRBV30 with TRBJ1-5; D is uncertain. The germline V and J ends were trimmed by 3 bases and 1 base, with 7 bases remaining between them. The CDR3 has 13 residues. The germline V gene encodes CDR1 GTSNPN and CDR2 SVGIG (reference sequence). The CDR3 protein is CAWSEDSNQPQHF. For the CDR3, the DNA is TGTGCCTGGAGCGAAGACAGCAATCAGCCCCAGCATTTT. The entire variable domain, with the rest obtained from reference TRBV30 and TRBJ1-5, is as follows: SQTIHQWPATLVQPVGSPLSLECTVEGTSNPNLYWYRQAAGRGLQLLFYSVGIGQISSEVPQNLSASRPQDRQFILSSKKLLLSDSGFYLCAWSEDSNQPQHFGDGTRLSIL.

The rearrangement links TRBV7-6 to TRBJ2-1; 8 nucleotides align to TRBD1. Germline V lookup: CDR1 SGHVS, CDR2 FNYEAQ. With 1 base clipped from V and 6 bases from J, the junction kept 11 bases outside the gene matches. CDR3 length: 17 residues. The CDR3 loop is CASSLGSGQGLGNEQFF. In DNA, the CDR3 is TGTGCCAGCAGCTTAGGATCAGGACAGGGCCTTGGCAATGAGCAGTTCTTC.

In its sample, this clone was seen a few times. V and J are TRBV21-1 and TRBJ2-1. TRBV21-1 is classified as a pseudogene. The CDR3 has 16 amino acids. CDR3 bases: TGTGCCAGCAGCAAAGTTCGGCCAGGTGAGGACAATGAGCAGTTCTTC. It yields the protein CASSKVRPGEDNEQFF.

V gene TRBV7-8 combines with J gene TRBJ1-2, with 7 bases fitting TRBD1. Germline CDR1 is SGHVS and CDR2 is FQNEAQ. J gave up 2 bases and V 5 bases, and 8 bases lay outside the gene matches. The CDR3 covers 15 residues. As DNA, the CDR3 is TGTGCCAGCAGCCTGTGGGACAGAAACAACTATGGCTACACCTTC. Amino acids: CASSLWDRNNYGYTF.

Written as DNA, the CDR3 is TGTGCCAGCAGAAACCGGGACAGCATATACGAGCAGTACTTC. Encoded protein: CASRNRDSIYEQYF. The genes are TRBV27 and TRBJ2-7; 7 nucleotides agree with TRBD1. CDR3 length: 14 amino acids. V lost 6 bases to trimming and J lost 4 bases; unmatched junction nucleotides: 9. Germline lookup yields CDR1 MNHEY and CDR2 SMNVEV (reference sequence).

In this sample, this clone turned up a few times. CDR3: CASKVGLREETYEQYF. For the CDR3, the DNA is TGTGCCAGCAAAGTAGGACTGCGGGAGGAAACCTACGAGCAGTACTTC. The rearrangement joins TRBV28 to TRBJ2-7; 8 bases are a match to TRBD2. Unmatched junction bases numbered 13, after V lost 7 bases and J lost 2 bases. The CDR3 runs to 16 residues. CDR1 MDHEN and CDR2 SYDVKM come from the germline V gene.

V usage is TRBV5-1 and J usage is TRBJ2-5, with 9 bases aligning to TRBD2. Trimming removed 2 bases from V and 0 bases from J; junction bases left unmatched: 11. The CDR3 extends over 18 amino acids. The germline CDR1 and CDR2 sequences are SGHRS and YFSETQ. The CDR3 DNA reads as TGCGCCAGCAGCTTCCCAAAAATTAGCGGGAGTTACCAAGAGACCCAGTACTTC. Translating it yields CASSFPKISGSYQETQYF.

V is TRBV21-1 and J is TRBJ1-2. TRBV21-1 is flagged as a pseudogene. This CDR3 contains 16 residues. CDR3 in amino acids: CASSKDGGQGDQGYTF. The CDR3 coding sequence is TGTGCCAGCAGCAAGGACGGGGGGCAGGGGGATCAAGGCTACACCTTC.

This clone was seen a single time. The chain employs TRBV11-2 and TRBJ2-1; D not certain. CDR3 length: 13 residues. V lost 4 bases to trimming and J lost 2 bases, with 6 bases between them. CDR1 SGHAT and CDR2 FQNNGV come from the germline V gene. In DNA form, the CDR3 reads TGTGCCAGCAGCTCCGGACCCTACAATGAGCAGTTCTTC. Translation gives CASSSGPYNEQFF.

The chain joins TRBV18 to TRBJ1-2; 7 bases fit TRBD1. Per the germline V gene, CDR1 is KGHSH and CDR2 is LQKENI. This CDR3 is built from 13 residues. V was clipped by 5 bases and J by 3 bases; unmatched bases: 3. As DNA, the CDR3 is TGTGCCAGCTCAACTGGACAGGACTATGGCTACACCTTC. Protein product: CASSTGQDYGYTF.

This chain uses TRBV11-2 with TRBJ1-1; D gene unclear. The CDR3 spans 12 residues. Germline values: CDR1 SGHAT, CDR2 FQNNGV. The V and J ends lost 5 bases and 0 bases respectively, with 4 bases between them. CDR3 coding DNA: TGTGCCAGCAGCACGGTGAACACTGAAGCTTTCTTT. This translates into CASSTVNTEAFF.

The genes are TRBV29-1 and TRBJ1-1; D unclear. The germline gives CDR1 SQVTM, CDR2 ANQGSEA. Trimming pared 7 bases from V and 3 bases from J, leaving 15 bases between. The CDR3 runs to 13 residues. This CDR3 is CSASRSRYTEAFF. The CDR3 DNA reads as TGCAGCGCTTCCCGCAGCCGGTACACTGAAGCTTTCTTT.

This chain uses TRBV5-4 with TRBJ2-3; D might be TRBD2 (5 bases). The CDR3 covers 14 residues. Trimming pared 4 bases from V and 0 bases from J, leaving 9 bases between. The V gene's germline CDR1 is SGHNT and CDR2 YYREEE (reference sequence). Here the CDR3 reads CASSGRESTDTQYF. The CDR3 DNA follows: TGTGCCAGCAGCGGGAGAGAAAGCACAGATACGCAGTATTTT.